The T cell receptor (beta chain) described here comes from a study of blood T cell repertoires in COVID-19. Using immunoSEQ multiplex PCR, the repertoire was profiled, and TCRdb retains in-frame clones only, with some absent. There are around 190,000 clones in the sample; about 81% occur only once, and about 9% lies in the top ten. The source of this sequence is a middle-aged man who had recovered from COVID-19. The material sequenced was PBMCs or T cells enriched from blood (not recorded which).

CDR3 region: CASSSRVIGIQYF. The DNA of the CDR3 is TGTGCCAGCTCTTCGAGGGTGATCGGCATTCAGTACTTC. J is TRBJ2-4 and V is TRBV6-5; TRBD2 is a possible D gene (5 bases). Germline CDR1 is MNHEY and CDR2 is SVGAGI. CDR3 size: 13 residues. Trimming pared 8 bases from V and 9 bases from J, leaving 17 bases between.